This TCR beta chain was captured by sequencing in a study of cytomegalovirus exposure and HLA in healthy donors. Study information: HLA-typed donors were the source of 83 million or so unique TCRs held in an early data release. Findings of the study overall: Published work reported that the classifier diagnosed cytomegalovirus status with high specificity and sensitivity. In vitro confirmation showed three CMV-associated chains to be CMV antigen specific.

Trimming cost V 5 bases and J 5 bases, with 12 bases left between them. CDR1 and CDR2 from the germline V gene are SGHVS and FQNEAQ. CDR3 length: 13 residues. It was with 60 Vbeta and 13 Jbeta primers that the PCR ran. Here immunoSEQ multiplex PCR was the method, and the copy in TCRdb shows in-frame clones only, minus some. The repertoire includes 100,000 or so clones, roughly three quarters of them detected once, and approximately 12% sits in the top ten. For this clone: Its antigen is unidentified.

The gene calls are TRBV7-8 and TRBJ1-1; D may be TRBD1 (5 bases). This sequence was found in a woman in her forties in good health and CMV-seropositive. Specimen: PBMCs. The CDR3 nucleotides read TGTGCCAGCAGCCCCCAGGGTTGGACTGAAGCTTTCTTT. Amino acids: CASSPQGWTEAFF.